This T cell receptor (beta chain) comes out of a study of immune evolution from preneoplasia to lung adenocarcinoma. Notes on the study in general: Normal lung had the highest top T cell clone frequencies.

TCRdb's table, derived via immunoSEQ multiplex PCR, lists solely in-frame clones and lacks some. The sample lists more than 7,000 clones, more than 80% occurring once. Resections took place in Japan or China from about 2014 to 2017. To note about this clone: What it recognizes is unknown.

Germline values: CDR1 SGHRS, CDR2 YFSETQ. The CDR3 runs 12 residues. V dropped 5 bases and J dropped 8; count of bases not matched to a gene: 6. The sequencing input was FFPE lung adenocarcinoma in situ tissue. The chain carries TRBV5-1 and TRBJ1-1; TRBD1 matches 7 bases. This sequence originates from a person aged 65 to 85 with lung adenocarcinoma. CDR3: CASRENRGEAFF. DNA of the CDR3: TGCGCCAGCAGGGAAAACAGGGGAGAAGCTTTCTTT.